Listed here are 11 T cell receptor beta chains from one sample, sequenced in a study of T cell clusters in autoimmune cytopenias. One tube held mixed TRB-A and TRB-B primer pools for touch-down PCR. TCRdb re-called the multiplex PCR reads; one entry per CDR3 protein, DNA not given. The clone table shows about 7,000 distinct CDR3 sequences, with the ten largest holding under 5.5%. Some 38,000 genome equivalents of blood DNA were amplified for TRB. The same specimen was also included in a second study, on T cell repertoires in aging, cancer and after chemotherapy.

The sequenced material came from peripheral blood. The source is a human donor in good health.

The chain has TRBV5-1 and TRBJ1-4; lacking DNA, the TRBD1 call made by TCRdb goes unchecked. Germline assignment: CDR1 SGHRS and CDR2 YFSETQ. The CDR3 runs 15 residues. The CDR3 is CASSFTGQPNEKLFF.

This clonotype registers medium-sized by frequency. This chain joins TRBV27 and TRBJ2-3; lacking DNA, the TRBD1 call made by TCRdb goes unchecked. This CDR3 contains 14 residues. In germline, CDR1 is MNHEY, CDR2 SMNVEV (reference sequence). The CDR3 here is CASSSGQGPDTQYF.

The chain carries TRBV19 and TRBJ1-2. This CDR3 comprises 14 residues. Germline assignment: CDR1 LNHDA and CDR2 SQIVND (reference sequence). CDR3 amino acids: CASSMPGPRDGYTF.

CDR3 sequence reads: CASREQGKVYGYTF. The J gene is TRBJ1-2, the V gene TRBV28; lacking DNA, the TRBD1 call made by TCRdb goes unchecked. The CDR3 consists of 14 residues. Per germline, CDR1 MDHEN and CDR2 SYDVKM.

This clonotype is called medium-sized based on its frequency. The rearrangement uses TRBV6-6 and TRBJ2-1; the D gene TCRdb calls, TRBD1, cannot be checked with no DNA. Germline values: CDR1 MNHNY, CDR2 SVGAGI (reference sequence). The CDR3 loop spans 14 amino acids. The CDR3 protein is CASSLYRGYNEQFF.

Considering frequency, this clonotype is medium-sized. V and J are TRBV6-2 or TRBV6-3 and TRBJ2-2. Germline V lookup: CDR1 MNHEY, CDR2 SVGEGT. This CDR3 comprises 14 residues. The CDR3 reads CASTLTANTGELFF.

This rearrangement joins TRBV10-3 to TRBJ2-7. The CDR3 has 12 residues. CDR1 and CDR2 from the germline V gene are ENHRY and SYGVKD. This CDR3 is CAISESAYEQYF.

V and J are TRBV7-6 and TRBJ1-6; TCRdb returns TRBD1, unconfirmable since there is no DNA. Germline V lookup: CDR1 SGHVS, CDR2 FNYEAQ. The CDR3 totals 14 residues. The CDR3 spells CASSSTGQSSPLHF. Drawing the rest from reference TRBV7-6 and TRBJ1-6, the complete variable domain is GAGVSQSPRYKVTKRGQDVALRCDPISGHVSLYWYRQALGQGPEFLTYFNYEAQQDKSGLPNDRFSAERPEGSISTLTIQRTEQRDSAMYRCASSSTGQSSPLHFGNGTRLTVT.

The chain is built from TRBV30 and TRBJ2-7; no DNA is available, so the TRBD2 call from TCRdb remains unchecked. Germline lookup yields CDR1 GTSNPN and CDR2 SVGIG (reference sequence). The CDR3 spans 18 residues. This CDR3 reads CAWSVTGLAGGVSYEQYF.

This chain links TRBV7-9 with TRBJ2-5. In germline, CDR1 is SEHNR, CDR2 FQNEAQ (reference sequence). There are 12 residues in the CDR3. The CDR3: CASSLVGETQYF.

This chain uses TRBV6-2 or TRBV6-3 with TRBJ1-2. The CDR3 covers 14 residues. Germline-derived CDR1 and CDR2 are MNHEY and SVGEGT. The CDR3 loop reads CASVRGPTGYGYTF.